The sequence of this TCR beta chain was determined in a study of T cell clones after liver transplantation. Overall study: TCRbeta sequencing after a pre-transplant mixed lymphocyte reaction identified graft-donor-reactive clones, later tracked in post-transplant blood. Samples came pre-transplant, pre-randomization before withdrawal, and post-randomization after withdrawal ended. Study-wide findings and caveats: Post-transplant, graft-donor-reactive CD4 TCRbeta sequences in blood dropped significantly in 5 of 8 subjects. A larger donor-reactive than third-party decline suggested partial antigen-specific deletion.

Measured with immunoSEQ multiplex PCR; TCRdb has only the in-frame clones, and not every one. The table lists about 120,000 clones, 90% of them singletons, with 0.83% in the top ten. As concerns this clone: Its antigen is unidentified.

CDR1 MNHNY and CDR2 SVGAGI come from the germline V gene (reference sequence). The CDR3 loop spans 15 amino acids. Deletions cut 0 bases from V and 6 bases from J, with 12 bases between. The chain is built from TRBV6-6 and TRBJ1-5, with D possibly matching TRBD1 (5 bases). The sequence was obtained from a human patient who received a liver transplant. Some of the T cells may derive from the graft donor. The sample in question was CD4+ T cells from blood, obtained 12 months after liver transplant. In nucleotides, the CDR3 is TGTGCCAGCAGTTACTCTCAGGGAGGCAGTCAGCCCCAGCATTTT. Its translation: CASSYSQGGSQPQHF.